This T cell receptor (beta chain) originates from a study of post-analysis software for immune sequencing data. Study-wide background: The cohort encompassed relapsing-remitting, secondary progressive and progressive-relapsing multiple sclerosis disease courses.

Researchers reported that TCR beta cDNA libraries carried unique molecular identifiers. TCRdb processed the PCR reads anew with MiXCR; each CDR3 protein has one entry. This sample has about 400,000 distinct CDR3 sequences; approximately 38% occur once, and the top ten carry around an eighth. This clonotype was seen more than once but under ten times. As yet, its antigen is unknown. General study results and limits: Same-batch samples co-clustered strongly by F measure. There was significantly lower normalized Chao1 diversity in multiple sclerosis patients than in controls. With TRBV5-6, TRBV5-1 and TRBV20-1 included, about five TRBV segments were more frequent in patients than in controls.

The V gene's germline CDR1 is LGHDT and CDR2 YNNKEL (reference sequence). V was pared by 1 base and J by 6 bases, with 2 bases of the junction left unmatched. The CDR3 loop spans 14 amino acids. The sample consisted of blood. The clonotype originates from a girl aged 5-17 years with multiple sclerosis. The V call is TRBV3-1, the J call TRBJ1-5, with 8 bases matching TRBD1. The CDR3 region has the DNA TGTGCCAGCAGCCAAGGGACAGGGACTCAGCCCCAGCATTTT. Its protein product is CASSQGTGTQPQHF.